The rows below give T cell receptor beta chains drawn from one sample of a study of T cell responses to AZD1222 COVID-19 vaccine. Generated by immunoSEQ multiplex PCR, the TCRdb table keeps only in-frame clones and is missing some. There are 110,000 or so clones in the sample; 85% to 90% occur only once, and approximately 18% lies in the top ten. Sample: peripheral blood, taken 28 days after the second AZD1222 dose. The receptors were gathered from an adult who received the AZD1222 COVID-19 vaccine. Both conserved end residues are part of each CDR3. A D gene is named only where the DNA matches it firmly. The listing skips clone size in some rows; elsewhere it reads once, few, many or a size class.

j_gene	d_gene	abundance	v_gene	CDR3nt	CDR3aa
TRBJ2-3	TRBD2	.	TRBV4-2	TGTGCCAGCAGCCAAAACCCCGGGACTAGCGGGAGTGGCACAGATACGCAGTATTTT	CASSQNPGTSGSGTDTQYF
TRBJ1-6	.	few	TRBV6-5	TGTGCCAGCAGTTACGGCTCCCAAGGGGACTCACCCCTCCACTTT	CASSYGSQGDSPLHF
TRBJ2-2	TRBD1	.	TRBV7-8	TGTGCCAGCAGCTTAGATAGGGACAGCGCGAACACCGGGGAGCTGTTTTTT	CASSLDRDSANTGELFF
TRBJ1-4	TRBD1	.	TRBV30	TGTGCCTGGTCGACAGGGGGCGATGAAAAACTGTTTTTT	CAWSTGGDEKLFF
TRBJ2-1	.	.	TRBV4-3	TGCGCCAGCAGCCAAGATACAGGAGCCTACAATGAGCAGTTCTTC	CASSQDTGAYNEQFF
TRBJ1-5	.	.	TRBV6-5	TGTGCCAGCAGTCTAGGGGGTAGCAATCAGCCCCAGCATTTT	CASSLGGSNQPQHF
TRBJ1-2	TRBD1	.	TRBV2	TGTGCCAGCAGTGCGCGCCCGGGACAGGCCCATAACTATGGCTACACCTTC	CASSARPGQAHNYGYTF
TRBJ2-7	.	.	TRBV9	TGTGCCAGCAGCGTAGGGGGGACACCTTCCTACGAGCAGTACTTC	CASSVGGTPSYEQYF
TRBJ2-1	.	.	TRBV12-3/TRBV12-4	TGTGCCAGCAGCCTGACAGAAGGCCAGTTCTTC	CASSLTEGQFF
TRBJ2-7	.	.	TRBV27	TGTGCCAGCAGTTTAGCGGCCGGGAGCTCCTACGAGCAGTACTTC	CASSLAAGSSYEQYF
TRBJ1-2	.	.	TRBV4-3	TGCGCCAGCAGCCAAGATGGTGATTTTAACTATGGCTACACCTTC	CASSQDGDFNYGYTF
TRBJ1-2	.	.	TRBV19	TGTGCCAGTAGGGATTCAGCCTATGGCTACACCTTC	CASRDSAYGYTF
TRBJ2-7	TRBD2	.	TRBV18	TGTGCCAGCTCACCTACTAGCGACTCCTACGAGCAGTACTTC	CASSPTSDSYEQYF
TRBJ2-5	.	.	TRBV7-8	TGTGCCAGCAAGCCAGGTTGGGGGGCATTAGAGACCCAGTACTTC	CASKPGWGALETQYF
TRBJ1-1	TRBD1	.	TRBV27	TGTGCCAGCCGTCGAGCAGGACAGGGCAGCACTGAAGCTTTCTTT	CASRRAGQGSTEAFF
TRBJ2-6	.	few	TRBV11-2	TGTGCCAGCAGCAAACCTTCTGGGGCCAACGTCCTGACTTTC	CASSKPSGANVLTF
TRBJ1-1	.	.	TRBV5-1	TGCGCCAGCAGCCCGGGACAGAACACTGAAGCTTTCTTT	CASSPGQNTEAFF
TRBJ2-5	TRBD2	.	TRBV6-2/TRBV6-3	TGTGCCAGCAGTTACTCGACAGCGGGGGGGCAAGAGACCCAGTACTTC	CASSYSTAGGQETQYF
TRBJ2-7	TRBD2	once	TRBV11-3	TGTGCCAGCAGCTCAACTAGCGGCTCCTACGAGCAGTACTTC	CASSSTSGSYEQYF
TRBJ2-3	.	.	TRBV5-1	TGCGCCAGCTACCCATTCCCGGGAGCGGGCACAGATACGCAGTATTTT	CASYPFPGAGTDTQYF
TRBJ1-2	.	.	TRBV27	TGTGCCAGCAGTTTAATGCTCGGGCAGACTATGTCGGGCTACACCTTC	CASSLMLGQTMSGYTF
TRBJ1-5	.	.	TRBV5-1	TGCGCCAGCAGCTTTTCAGGGGCCAGCAATCAGCCCCAGCATTTT	CASSFSGASNQPQHF
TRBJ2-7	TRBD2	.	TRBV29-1	TGCAGCGTTGCCCGACTAGCGGGTTATATCATCTACGAGCAGTACTTC	CSVARLAGYIIYEQYF
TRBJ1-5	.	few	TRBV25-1	TGTGCCAGCAGCGATATGACGGTTAATCAGCCCCAGCATTTT	CASSDMTVNQPQHF
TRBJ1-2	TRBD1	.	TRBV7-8	TGTGCCAGCAGCTTCCGGGAGGGGGCCAACTATGGCTACACCTTC	CASSFREGANYGYTF
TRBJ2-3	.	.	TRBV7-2	TGTGCCAGCAGAGATCCTGGGGGGCCGAGAAGAGATACGCAGTATTTT	CASRDPGGPRRDTQYF
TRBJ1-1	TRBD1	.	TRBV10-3	TGTGCCACCGGACAGGGAGGAAGGGAAACTGAAGCTTTCTTT	CATGQGGRETEAFF
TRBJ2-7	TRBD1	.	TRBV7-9	TGTGCCAGCAGCGGGACCGGGACAGCGAAACCCTACGAGCAGTACTTC	CASSGTGTAKPYEQYF
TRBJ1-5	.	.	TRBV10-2	TGCGCCAGCAGTGAATTGGGGGTAGTGGGGTTTGATCAGCCCCAGCATTTT	CASSELGVVGFDQPQHF
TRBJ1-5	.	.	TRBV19	TGTGCCAGTAGTGTTGCCGGAGGGTATCAGCCCCAGCATTTT	CASSVAGGYQPQHF
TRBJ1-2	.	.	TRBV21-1	TGTGCCAGCAGCAAAGACGGCCCGAGTGTTGGCTACACCTTC	CASSKDGPSVGYTF
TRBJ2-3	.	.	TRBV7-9	TGTGCCAGCAGACTTCCGGGTCGGGGCACAGATACGCAGTATTTT	CASRLPGRGTDTQYF
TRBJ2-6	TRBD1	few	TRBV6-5	TGTGCCAGCAGCGGACAGGGAGCTGGGGCCAACGTCCTGACTTTC	CASSGQGAGANVLTF
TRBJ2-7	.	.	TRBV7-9	TGTGCCAGCAGCCCCCACCCCCGGGACACCTACGAGCAGTACTTC	CASSPHPRDTYEQYF
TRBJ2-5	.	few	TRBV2	TGTGCCAGCAGTCGACATCAAGAGACCCAGTACTTC	CASSRHQETQYF
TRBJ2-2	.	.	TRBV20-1	TGCAGTGCTAGTAAGGGACCCGAGACCGGGGAGCTGTTTTTT	CSASKGPETGELFF
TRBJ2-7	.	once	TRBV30	TGTGCCTGGAGTCTCGCGCAGGGGCCGCCGGTGTGGTACTTC	CAWSLAQGPPVWYF
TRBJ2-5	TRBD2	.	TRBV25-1	TGTGCCAGCGTCGAAGCGGGGGGGAGCGGAGAGACCCAGTACTTC	CASVEAGGSGETQYF
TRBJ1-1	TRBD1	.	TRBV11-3	TGTGCCAGCAGCTTTGGACAGGGGAACACTGAAGCTTTCTTT	CASSFGQGNTEAFF
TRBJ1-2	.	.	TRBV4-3	TGCGCCAGCAGCCAAGATTTCCTGGGAAGCTATGGCTACACCTTC	CASSQDFLGSYGYTF
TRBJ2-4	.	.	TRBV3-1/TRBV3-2	TGTGCCAGCAGCCAAGCGGGAAGCCGGGCCATCCCATCCCTAGCCAAAAACATTCAGTACTTC	CASSQAGSRAIPSLAKNIQYF
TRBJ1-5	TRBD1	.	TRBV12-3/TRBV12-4	TGTGCCAGCAGGAGGACAGGGCTTCAGCCCCAGCATTTT	CASRRTGLQPQHF
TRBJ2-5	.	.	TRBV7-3	TGTGCCAGCAGTCAAAGGGCTAAAGAGACCCAGTACTTC	CASSQRAKETQYF
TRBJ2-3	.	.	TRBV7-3	TGTGCCAGTAATACGCAGTATTTT	CASNTQYF
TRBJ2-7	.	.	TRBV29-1	TGCAGCGTTGAAGATCCGACGAGCTCCTACGAGCAGTACTTC	CSVEDPTSSYEQYF
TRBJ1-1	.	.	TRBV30	TGTGCCTGGAGTCTCCGGCCCGGAGGTGAAGCTTTCTTT	CAWSLRPGGEAFF
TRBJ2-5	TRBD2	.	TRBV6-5	TGTGCCAGCAGTTACCTTAGCGGGGGGGCCGAGGAGACCCAGTACTTC	CASSYLSGGAEETQYF
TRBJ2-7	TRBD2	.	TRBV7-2	TGTGCCAGCAGCTTGGGCGGCGGGAGCCCCTACGAGCAGTACTTC	CASSLGGGSPYEQYF
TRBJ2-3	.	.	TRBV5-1	TGCGCCAGCAGCTTGGCCCCCCCCACAGATACGCAGTATTTT	CASSLAPPTDTQYF
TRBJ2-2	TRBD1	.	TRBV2	TGTGCCAGCAGTCCGCGACAGGGCCTGAACACCGGGGAGCTGTTTTTT	CASSPRQGLNTGELFF
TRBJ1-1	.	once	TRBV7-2	TGTGCCAGCAGCTTAGAGGCAGCCTCTGAAGCTTTCTTT	CASSLEAASEAFF
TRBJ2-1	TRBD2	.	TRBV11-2	TGTGCCAGCAGCTTAGGGCCGGGACTAGCGGGGAGAAATGAGCAGTTCTTC	CASSLGPGLAGRNEQFF
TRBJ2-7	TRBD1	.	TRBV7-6	TGTGCCAGCAGCCAGATGCCAGGGGGCTCCGAGCAGTACTTC	CASSQMPGGSEQYF